This is a list of T cell receptor beta chains from one sample in a study of blood T cell repertoires in COVID-19. The method was immunoSEQ multiplex PCR; TCRdb's version includes in-frame clones alone and lacks a portion of them. The sample records 150,000 to 200,000 clones, roughly 91% being singletons. Sequenced: peripheral blood. Every receptor here comes from a woman between 50 and 59 years old with acute or convalescent COVID-19. The CDR3 runs from the conserved cysteine through the conserved F or W. The D gene is left open where the match is weak. Clone size is stated in some rows and not others, as once, few, many or a class when expanded.

v_call,clone_size,d_call,j_call,cdr3_nt,cdr3_aa
TRBV5-4,once,.,TRBJ2-1,TGTGCCAGCAGCGGGACTCCCTCCTACAATGAGCAGTTCTTC,CASSGTPSYNEQFF
TRBV4-1,.,TRBD1,TRBJ1-1,TGCGCCAGCAGCCAAGGGTACAGGGGCACTGAAGCTTTCTTT,CASSQGYRGTEAFF
TRBV27,.,.,TRBJ2-6,TGTGCCAGCAGTTTCGGACAGTTTGGGGCCAACGTCCTGACTTTC,CASSFGQFGANVLTF
TRBV7-9,.,.,TRBJ1-4,TGTGCCAGCACCGACACGCAGGGTGCAACTAATGAAAAACTGTTTTTT,CASTDTQGATNEKLFF
TRBV7-5,.,.,TRBJ2-1,TGTGTCAGAAGCTTAGGGGGGCGGAGAGACAGACACAATGAGCAGTTCTTC,CVRSLGGRRDRHNEQFF
TRBV6-5,once,TRBD1,TRBJ2-6,TGTGCCAGCAGTTACGAGACAGGGTCTGGGGCCAACGTCCTGACTTTC,CASSYETGSGANVLTF
TRBV9,once,.,TRBJ1-2,TGTGCCAGCAGCGTAGAGGGGTATGGCTACACCTTC,CASSVEGYGYTF
TRBV10-3,few,.,TRBJ2-2,TGTGCCAACCGAGAAACAGGGAACACCGGGGAGCTGTTTTTT,CANRETGNTGELFF
TRBV7-2,few,.,TRBJ1-2,TGTGCCAGCAGCTTAGGTTCGCAGTGGGGCTACACCTTC,CASSLGSQWGYTF
TRBV6-5,.,.,TRBJ1-2,TGTGCCAGCAGGCAGACAAGCGGCTACACCTTC,CASRQTSGYTF
TRBV19,.,TRBD2,TRBJ2-1,TGTGCCAGTAGTGGGGGACTAGCGGGAATGAATGAGCAGTTCTTC,CASSGGLAGMNEQFF
TRBV2,.,TRBD1,TRBJ1-5,TGTGCCAGCAGTGCCACAGGGGCGAGCAATCAGCCCCAGCATTTT,CASSATGASNQPQHF
TRBV30,.,.,TRBJ1-1,TGTGCCTGGAGTGGACATCCCTCCACTGAAGCTTTCTTT,CAWSGHPSTEAFF
TRBV15,.,.,TRBJ2-7,TGTGCCACCAGCAGAAAATACCAAGGGGCCGAGCAGTACTTC,CATSRKYQGAEQYF
TRBV7-8,.,TRBD2,TRBJ2-5,TGTGCCAGCAGCCAGATGGGCGGGGGCCAAGAGACCCAGTACTTC,CASSQMGGGQETQYF
TRBV7-2,.,TRBD1,TRBJ2-5,TGTGCCAGCAGCGCCCCGCCACAGGGGGCGACGGAGACCCAGTACTTC,CASSAPPQGATETQYF
TRBV21-1,.,.,TRBJ2-2,TGTGCCAGCAGCAAAAGGGGACAGGGCCCGAACACCGGGGAGCTGTTTTTT,CASSKRGQGPNTGELFF
TRBV7-2,.,TRBD2,TRBJ2-1,TGTGCCAGCAGCCCCCGGGGACTAGCGGGGAACAATGAGCAGTTCTTC,CASSPRGLAGNNEQFF
TRBV29-1,.,.,TRBJ1-5,TGCAGCGTTGGCAAAGGGGTCAATCAGCCCCAGCATTTT,CSVGKGVNQPQHF
TRBV7-9,.,TRBD1,TRBJ1-5,TGTGCCAGCAGCTTCGGGACAGGGAGTAATCAGCCCCAGCATTTT,CASSFGTGSNQPQHF
TRBV4-2,.,TRBD1,TRBJ1-2,TGTGCCAGCAGCCAGGGGACAGGGGCCAACTATGGCTACACCTTC,CASSQGTGANYGYTF
TRBV20-1,.,.,TRBJ2-7,TGCAGTGCGCATGACAGTTACGAGCAGTACTTC,CSAHDSYEQYF
TRBV6-2/TRBV6-3,.,.,TRBJ2-1,TGTGCCAGCAGTCACGGAGTCGAGCAGTTCTTC,CASSHGVEQFF
TRBV7-2,.,.,TRBJ2-1,TGTGCCAGCAGCTTAGCCAGTTACAATGAGCAGTTCTTC,CASSLASYNEQFF
TRBV7-9,once,.,TRBJ2-5,TGTGCCAGCAGCGCCGGGGAAGAGACCCAGTACTTC,CASSAGEETQYF
TRBV9,once,TRBD2,TRBJ2-1,TGTGCCAGCACCCCAGGGGGGACTAGCATTTTCTATGAGCAGTTCTTC,CASTPGGTSIFYEQFF
TRBV28,.,.,TRBJ2-2,TGTGCCAGCAGTGCACAGTTGACCGGGGAGCTGTTTTTT,CASSAQLTGELFF
TRBV9,.,.,TRBJ2-5,TGTGCCAGCGGGGGGGCAGAGACCCAGTACTTC,CASGGAETQYF
TRBV4-3,.,TRBD2,TRBJ2-1,TGCGCCAGCAGCCAAGGAACTAGCGGGAGGTTCGACAATGAGCAGTTCTTC,CASSQGTSGRFDNEQFF
TRBV9,.,TRBD1,TRBJ1-1,TGTGCCAGCAGCGTAATAACAGGGGGCGCGAGGACTGAAGCTTTCTTT,CASSVITGGARTEAFF
TRBV19,.,.,TRBJ1-1,TGTGCCAGTAGCGGAGCGAGAGATACTGAAGCTTTCTTT,CASSGARDTEAFF